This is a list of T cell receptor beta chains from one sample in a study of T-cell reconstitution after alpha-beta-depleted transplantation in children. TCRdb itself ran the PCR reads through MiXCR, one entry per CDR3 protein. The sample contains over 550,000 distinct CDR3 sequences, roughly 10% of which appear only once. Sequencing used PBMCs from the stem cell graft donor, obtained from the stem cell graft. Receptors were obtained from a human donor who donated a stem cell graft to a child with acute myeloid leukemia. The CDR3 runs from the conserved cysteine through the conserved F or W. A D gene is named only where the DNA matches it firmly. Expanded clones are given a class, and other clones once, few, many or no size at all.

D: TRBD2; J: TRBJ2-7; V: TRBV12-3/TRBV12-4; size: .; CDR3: CASSFFQGLGKGGEQYF; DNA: TGTGCCAGCAGTTTTTTTCAGGGACTAGGAAAAGGGGGCGAGCAGTACTTC
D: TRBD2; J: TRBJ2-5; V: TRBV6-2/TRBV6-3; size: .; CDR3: CASSYWGTSGKETQYF; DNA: TGTGCCAGCAGTTACTGGGGGACTAGCGGGAAAGAGACCCAGTACTTC
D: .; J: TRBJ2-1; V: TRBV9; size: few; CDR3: CASSVTGTAYNEQFF; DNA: TGTGCCAGCAGCGTAACCGGGACCGCCTACAATGAGCAGTTCTTC
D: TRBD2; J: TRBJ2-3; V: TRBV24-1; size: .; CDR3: CATRTSASDTQYF; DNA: TGTGCCACTAGGACTAGCGCCTCAGATACGCAGTATTTT
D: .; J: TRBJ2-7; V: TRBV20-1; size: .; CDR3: CSAQGGDPGVYEQYF; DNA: TGCAGCGCACAGGGAGGAGACCCGGGGGTCTACGAGCAGTACTTC
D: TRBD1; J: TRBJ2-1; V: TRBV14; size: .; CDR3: CASSLRRGQGSRLGEQFF; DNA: TGTGCCAGCAGCCTCCGGAGGGGACAGGGGTCCCGACTGGGCGAGCAGTTCTTC
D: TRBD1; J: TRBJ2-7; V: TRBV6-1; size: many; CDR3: CASSRGTGHPKLF; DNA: TGTGCCAGCAGTCGAGGGACAGGTCACCCTAAACTCTTC
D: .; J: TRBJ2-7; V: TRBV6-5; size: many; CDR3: CASSESSEQYF; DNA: TGTGCCAGCAGTGAGTCGTCTGAGCAGTACTTC
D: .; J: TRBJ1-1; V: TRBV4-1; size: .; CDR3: CASSQEAGRTEAFF; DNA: TGCGCCAGCAGCCAAGAAGCAGGGAGAACTGAAGCTTTCTTT
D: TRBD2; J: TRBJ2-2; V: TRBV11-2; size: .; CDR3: CASRLTPWGLAGNTGELFF; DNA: TGTGCCAGCAGGTTAACTCCGTGGGGACTAGCGGGGAACACCGGGGAGCTGTTTTTT
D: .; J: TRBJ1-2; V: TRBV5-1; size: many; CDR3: CASSLPADGYTF; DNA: TGCGCCAGCAGCCTACCAGCTGATGGCTACACCTTC
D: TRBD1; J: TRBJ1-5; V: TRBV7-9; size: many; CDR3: CASSLDRVDQPQHF; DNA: TGTGCCAGCAGCCTCGACAGGGTAGATCAGCCCCAGCATTTT
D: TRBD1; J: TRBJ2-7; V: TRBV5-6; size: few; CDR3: CASSNPGQVTTYEQYF; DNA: TGTGCCAGCAGCAATCCGGGACAGGTTACCACCTACGAGCAGTACTTC
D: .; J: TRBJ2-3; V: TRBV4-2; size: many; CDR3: CASSQVASKQVQYF; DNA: TGTGCCAGCAGCCAAGTGGCAAGTAAGCAAGTGCAGTATTTT
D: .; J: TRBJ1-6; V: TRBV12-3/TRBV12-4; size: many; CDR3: CASSLGGRGFRSPLHF; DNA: TGTGCCAGCAGTTTAGGAGGGAGGGGTTTTAGATCACCCCTCCACTTT
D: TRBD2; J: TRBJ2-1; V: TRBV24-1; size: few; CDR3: CATSDFRLAGGNEQFF; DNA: TGTGCCACCAGTGATTTCCGCCTAGCGGGAGGCAATGAGCAGTTCTTC
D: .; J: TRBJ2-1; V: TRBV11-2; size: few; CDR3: CASSLGVDRGEQFF; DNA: TGTGCCAGCAGCTTAGGGGTCGATCGGGGTGAGCAGTTCTTC
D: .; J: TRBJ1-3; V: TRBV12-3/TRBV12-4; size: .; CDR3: CASRPDVVGNTIYF; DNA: TGTGCCAGCAGACCAGACGTGGTCGGTAACACCATATATTTT
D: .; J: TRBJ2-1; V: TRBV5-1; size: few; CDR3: CASSLEAGRYNEQFF; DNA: TGCGCCAGCAGCTTGGAGGCGGGAAGATACAATGAGCAGTTCTTC
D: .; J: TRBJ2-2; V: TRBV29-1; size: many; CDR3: CSVEGENTGELFF; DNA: TGCAGCGTTGAAGGTGAGAACACCGGGGAGCTGTTTTTT
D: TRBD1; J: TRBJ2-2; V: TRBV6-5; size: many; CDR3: CASSTWTGSSGKTGELFF; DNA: TGTGCCAGCAGTACATGGACAGGGAGTAGCGGTAAAACCGGGGAGCTGTTTTTT
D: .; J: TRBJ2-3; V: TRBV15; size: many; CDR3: CATSRDIGGPTDTQYF; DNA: TGTGCCACCAGCAGAGATATCGGGGGCCCCACAGATACGCAGTATTTT
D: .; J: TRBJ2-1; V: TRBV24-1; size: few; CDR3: CATSDTQPGRAGHLNEQFF; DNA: TGTGCCACCAGTGATACACAACCGGGGAGAGCGGGTCACCTCAATGAGCAGTTCTTC
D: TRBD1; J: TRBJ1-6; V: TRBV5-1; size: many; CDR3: CASSSGTGGEALHF; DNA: TGCGCCAGCAGCTCCGGGACAGGGGGTGAGGCCCTCCACTTT
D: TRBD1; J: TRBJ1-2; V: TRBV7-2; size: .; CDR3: CASSLEGQGLYGYTF; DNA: TGTGCCAGCAGCTTAGAGGGACAGGGGCTCTATGGCTACACCTTC
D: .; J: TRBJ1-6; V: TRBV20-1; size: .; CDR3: CSAPGTVNNSPLHF; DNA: TGCAGTGCACCCGGGACCGTAAACAATTCACCCCTCCACTTT
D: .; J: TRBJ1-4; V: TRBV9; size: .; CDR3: CASSGSTFTNEKLFF; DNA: TGTGCCAGCAGCGGATCGACATTTACTAATGAAAAACTGTTTTTT
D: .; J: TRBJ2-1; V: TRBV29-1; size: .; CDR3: CSTRRNNEQFF; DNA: TGCAGCACCCGACGGAACAATGAGCAGTTCTTC
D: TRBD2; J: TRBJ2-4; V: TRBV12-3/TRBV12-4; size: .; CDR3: CASSFRAGENIQYF; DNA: TGTGCCAGCAGTTTCCGAGCGGGAGAAAACATTCAGTACTTC
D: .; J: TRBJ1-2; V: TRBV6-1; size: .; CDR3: CASGYRVSGYTF; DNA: TGTGCCAGCGGGTACAGGGTTTCTGGCTACACCTTC
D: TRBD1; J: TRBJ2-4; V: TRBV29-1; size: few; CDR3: CSASGTGGKNIQYF; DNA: TGCAGCGCTTCCGGGACAGGGGGTAAAAACATTCAGTACTTC
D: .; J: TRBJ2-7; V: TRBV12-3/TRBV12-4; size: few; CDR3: CASSPRDGYEQYF; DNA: TGTGCCAGCAGCCCTCGGGACGGATACGAGCAGTACTTC
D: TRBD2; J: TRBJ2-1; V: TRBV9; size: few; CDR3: CASSQRLAGGSEQFF; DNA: TGTGCCAGCAGCCAACGACTAGCGGGAGGCTCTGAGCAGTTCTTC
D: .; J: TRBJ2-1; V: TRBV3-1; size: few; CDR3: CASSPWDTAYNEQFF; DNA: TGTGCCAGCAGCCCCTGGGACACCGCCTACAATGAGCAGTTCTTC
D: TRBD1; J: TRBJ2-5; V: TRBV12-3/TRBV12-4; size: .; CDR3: CASSPTGQGRKTQYF; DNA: TGTGCCAGCAGTCCCACCGGACAGGGGAGAAAGACCCAGTACTTC
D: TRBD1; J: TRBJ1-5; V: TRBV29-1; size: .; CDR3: CSVTTQGGAGYQPQHF; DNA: TGCAGCGTGACAACCCAGGGGGGGGCTGGGTATCAGCCCCAGCATTTT
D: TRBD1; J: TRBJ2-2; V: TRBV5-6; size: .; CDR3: CASSLKRQGARFTGELFF; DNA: TGTGCCAGCAGCTTGAAACGACAGGGGGCTCGTTTCACCGGGGAGCTGTTTTTT
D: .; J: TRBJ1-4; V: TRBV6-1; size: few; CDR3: CAGLEGSTEKLFF; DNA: TGTGCCGGTCTGGAGGGGTCAACGGAAAAACTGTTTTTT
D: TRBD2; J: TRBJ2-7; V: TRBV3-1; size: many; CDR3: CASSHFREGEQYF; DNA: TGTGCCAGCAGTCACTTCCGGGAGGGAGAGCAGTACTTC
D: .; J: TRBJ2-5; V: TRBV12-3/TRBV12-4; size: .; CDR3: CASRPPTKTQYF; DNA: TGTGCCAGCAGGCCTCCCACAAAGACCCAGTACTTC
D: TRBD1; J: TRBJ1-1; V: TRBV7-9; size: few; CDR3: CASSATDRVGTEAFF; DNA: TGTGCCAGCAGCGCTACAGACAGGGTTGGGACTGAAGCTTTCTTT
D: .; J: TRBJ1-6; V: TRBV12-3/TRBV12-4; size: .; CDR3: CASSLREPYNSPLHF; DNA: TGTGCCAGCAGTTTAAGGGAGCCCTATAATTCACCCCTCCACTTT
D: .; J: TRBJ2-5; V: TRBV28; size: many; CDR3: CASSLSPGVKVETQYF; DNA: TGTGCCAGCAGTTTATCCCCGGGAGTGAAAGTGGAGACCCAGTACTTC
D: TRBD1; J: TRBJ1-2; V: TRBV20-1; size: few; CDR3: CSGPNGGDSIGLPHGYTF; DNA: TGCAGCGGACCTAACGGTGGGGACAGTATAGGCTTACCTCATGGCTACACCTTC
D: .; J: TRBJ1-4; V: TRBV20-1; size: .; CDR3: CSAIRTGTEKLFF; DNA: TGCAGTGCTATCCGTACAGGAACTGAAAAACTGTTTTTT